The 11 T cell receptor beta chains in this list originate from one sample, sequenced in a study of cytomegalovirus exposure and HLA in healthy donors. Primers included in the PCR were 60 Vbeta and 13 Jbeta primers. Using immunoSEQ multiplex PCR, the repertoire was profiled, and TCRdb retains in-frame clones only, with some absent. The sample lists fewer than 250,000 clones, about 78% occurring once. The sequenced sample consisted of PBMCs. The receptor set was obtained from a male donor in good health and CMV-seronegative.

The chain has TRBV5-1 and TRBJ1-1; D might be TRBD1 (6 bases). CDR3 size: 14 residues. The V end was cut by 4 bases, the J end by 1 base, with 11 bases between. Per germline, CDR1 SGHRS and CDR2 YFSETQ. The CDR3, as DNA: TGCGCCAGCAGCGCCGACAGGCAGAACACTGAAGCTTTCTTT. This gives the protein CASSADRQNTEAFF.

Here the CDR3 reads CASSLEDSGGDTQYF. The CDR3 nucleotides read TGTGCCAGCAGCTTAGAAGACTCCGGGGGAGATACGCAGTATTTT. J is TRBJ2-3 and V is TRBV7-6; D may be TRBD2 (6 bases). The germline V and J ends were trimmed by 1 base and 5 bases, with 13 bases remaining between them. The length of the CDR3 is 15 residues. CDR1 and CDR2 from the germline V gene are SGHVS and FNYEAQ.

CDR3 region: CASSSGGARETQYF. CDR3 bases: TGTGCCAGCAGCTCCGGGGGGGCGCGAGAGACCCAGTACTTC. The genes are TRBV5-8 and TRBJ2-5, with 8 bases fitting TRBD2. The CDR3 has 14 residues. J lost 4 bases, V lost 3 bases, and 5 bases had no gene match. CDR1 and CDR2 from the germline V gene are SGHTS and YDEGEE.

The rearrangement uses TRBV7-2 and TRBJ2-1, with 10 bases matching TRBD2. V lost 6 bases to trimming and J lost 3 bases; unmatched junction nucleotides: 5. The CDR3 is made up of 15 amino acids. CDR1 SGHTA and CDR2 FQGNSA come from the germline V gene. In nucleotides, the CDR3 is TGTGCCAGCAGGCCGACTAGCGGGCTCTACAATGAGCAGTTCTTC. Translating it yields CASRPTSGLYNEQFF.

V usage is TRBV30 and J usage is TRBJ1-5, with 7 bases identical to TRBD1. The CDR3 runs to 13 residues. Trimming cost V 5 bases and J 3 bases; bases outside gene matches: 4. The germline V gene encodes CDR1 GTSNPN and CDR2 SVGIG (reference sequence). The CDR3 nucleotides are TGTGCCTGGGGGACAGTACCCAATCAGCCCCAGCATTTT. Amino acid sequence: CAWGTVPNQPQHF.

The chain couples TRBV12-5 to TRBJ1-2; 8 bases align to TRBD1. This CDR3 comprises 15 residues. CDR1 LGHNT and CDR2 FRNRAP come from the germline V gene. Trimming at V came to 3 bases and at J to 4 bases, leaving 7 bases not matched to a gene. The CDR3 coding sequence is TGTGCTAGTGGTTTCGCGGACAGGGTCGGCTATGGCTACACCTTC. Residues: CASGFADRVGYGYTF.

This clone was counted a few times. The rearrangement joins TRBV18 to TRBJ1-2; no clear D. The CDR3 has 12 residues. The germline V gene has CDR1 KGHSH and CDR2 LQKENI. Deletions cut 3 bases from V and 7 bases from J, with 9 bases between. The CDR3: CASSPAVGGYTF. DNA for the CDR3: TGTGCCAGCTCACCCGCCGTCGGTGGCTACACCTTC.

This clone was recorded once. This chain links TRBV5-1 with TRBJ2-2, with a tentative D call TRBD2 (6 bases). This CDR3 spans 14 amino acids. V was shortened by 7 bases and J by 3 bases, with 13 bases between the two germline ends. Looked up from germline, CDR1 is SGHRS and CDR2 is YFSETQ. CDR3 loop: CASLPSEYTGELFF. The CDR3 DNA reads TGCGCCAGCCTCCCTAGCGAATACACCGGGGAGCTGTTTTTT.

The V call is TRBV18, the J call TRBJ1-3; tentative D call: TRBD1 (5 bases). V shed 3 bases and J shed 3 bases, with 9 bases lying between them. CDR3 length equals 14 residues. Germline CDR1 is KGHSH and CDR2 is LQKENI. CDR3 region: CASSPTANGNTIYF. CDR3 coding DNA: TGTGCCAGCTCACCGACAGCTAATGGAAACACCATATATTTT.

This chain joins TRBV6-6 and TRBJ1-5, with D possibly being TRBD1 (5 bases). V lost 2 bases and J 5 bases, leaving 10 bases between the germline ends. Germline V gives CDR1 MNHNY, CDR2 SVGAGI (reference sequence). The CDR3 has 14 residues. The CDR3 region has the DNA TGTGCCAGCAGTTACAGGGAAGGGGATCAGCCCCAGCATTTT. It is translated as CASSYREGDQPQHF.

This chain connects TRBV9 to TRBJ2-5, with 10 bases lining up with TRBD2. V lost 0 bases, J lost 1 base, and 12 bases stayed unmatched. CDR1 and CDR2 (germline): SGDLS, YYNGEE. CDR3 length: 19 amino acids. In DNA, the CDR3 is TGTGCCAGCAGCGTAGGATCAAGCGGGGGGGCCGTGGGCCAAGAGACCCAGTACTTC. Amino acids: CASSVGSSGGAVGQETQYF.